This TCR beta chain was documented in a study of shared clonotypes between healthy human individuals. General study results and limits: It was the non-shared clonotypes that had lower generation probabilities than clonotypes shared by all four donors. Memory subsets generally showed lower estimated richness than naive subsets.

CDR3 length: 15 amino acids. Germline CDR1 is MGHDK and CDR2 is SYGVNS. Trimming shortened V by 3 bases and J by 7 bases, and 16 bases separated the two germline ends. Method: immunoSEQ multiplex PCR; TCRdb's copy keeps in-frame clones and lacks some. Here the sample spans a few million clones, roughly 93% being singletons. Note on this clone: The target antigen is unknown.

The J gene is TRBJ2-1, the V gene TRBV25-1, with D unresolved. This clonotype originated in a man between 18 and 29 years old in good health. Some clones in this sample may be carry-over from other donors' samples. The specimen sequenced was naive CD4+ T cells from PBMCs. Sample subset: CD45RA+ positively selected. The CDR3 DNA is TGTGCCAGCAGTGATTTTGTGCGCCGAACGAATGAGCAGTTCTTC. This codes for CASSDFVRRTNEQFF.